This T cell receptor beta chain appears in the sequencing data of a study of cytomegalovirus exposure and HLA in healthy donors. Primers for the PCR totalled 60 Vbeta and 13 Jbeta. TCRdb's table, derived via immunoSEQ multiplex PCR, lists solely in-frame clones and lacks some. The sample yields 140,000 or so clones, about four fifths seen once. Notes on this clone: Antigen unknown.

The CDR3 has 14 residues. Per germline, CDR1 SEHNR and CDR2 FQNEAQ (reference sequence). Trimming cost V 4 bases and J 9 bases; bases outside gene matches: 4. Notes on the study in general: Later, an analysis showed that TCR beta chains associated with HLA were more clonally expanded than others that were equally common.

The TCR comes from a woman aged 18 to 35 in good health and CMV-seropositive. What was sequenced was PBMCs. This chain links TRBV7-9 with TRBJ1-6, with 9 bases aligning to TRBD1. The CDR3 DNA sequence: TGTGCCAGCAGCTCGGGACAGGGTGGTTCACCCCTCCACTTT. Protein: CASSSGQGGSPLHF.